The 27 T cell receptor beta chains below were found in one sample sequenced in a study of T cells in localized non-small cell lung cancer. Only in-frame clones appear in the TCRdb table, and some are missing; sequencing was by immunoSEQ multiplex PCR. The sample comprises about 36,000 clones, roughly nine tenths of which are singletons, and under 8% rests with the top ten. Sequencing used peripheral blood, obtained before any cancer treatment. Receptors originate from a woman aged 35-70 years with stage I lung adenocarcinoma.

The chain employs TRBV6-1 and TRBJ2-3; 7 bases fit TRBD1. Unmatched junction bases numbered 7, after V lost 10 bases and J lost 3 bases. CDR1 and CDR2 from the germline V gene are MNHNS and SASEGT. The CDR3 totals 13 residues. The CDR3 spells CATTTGSTDTQYF. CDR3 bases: TGTGCCACCACGACAGGGAGTACAGATACGCAGTATTTT.

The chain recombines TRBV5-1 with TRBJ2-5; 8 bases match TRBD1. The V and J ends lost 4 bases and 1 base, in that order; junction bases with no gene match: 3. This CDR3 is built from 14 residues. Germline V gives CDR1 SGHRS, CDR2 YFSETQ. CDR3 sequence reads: CASSHGTGQETQYF. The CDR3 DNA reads TGCGCCAGCAGCCATGGGACAGGCCAAGAGACCCAGTACTTC. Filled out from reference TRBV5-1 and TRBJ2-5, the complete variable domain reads KAGVTQTPRYLIKTRGQQVTLSCSPISGHRSVSWYQQTPGQGLQFLFEYFSETQRNKGNFPGRFSGRQFSNSRSEMNVSTLELGDSALYLCASSHGTGQETQYFGPGTRLLVL.

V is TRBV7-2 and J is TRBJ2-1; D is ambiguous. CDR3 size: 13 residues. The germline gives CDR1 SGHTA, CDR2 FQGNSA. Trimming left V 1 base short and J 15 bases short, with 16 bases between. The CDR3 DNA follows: TGTGCCAGCAGCTTAGATTTTAGCAGGCCTGCGTTCTTC. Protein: CASSLDFSRPAFF.

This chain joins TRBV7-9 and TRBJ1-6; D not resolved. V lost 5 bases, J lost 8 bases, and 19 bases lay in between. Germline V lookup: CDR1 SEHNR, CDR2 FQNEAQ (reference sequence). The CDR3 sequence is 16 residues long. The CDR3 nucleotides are TGTGCCAGCAGCCAAACGCCCCCTGAACCGGATTCACCCCTCCACTTT. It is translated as CASSQTPPEPDSPLHF.

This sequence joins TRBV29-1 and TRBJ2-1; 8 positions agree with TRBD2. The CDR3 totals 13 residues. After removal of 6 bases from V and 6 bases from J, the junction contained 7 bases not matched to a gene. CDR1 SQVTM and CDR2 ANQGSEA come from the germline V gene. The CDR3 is CSVFGGEGNEQFF. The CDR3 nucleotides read TGCAGCGTCTTCGGGGGGGAGGGCAATGAGCAGTTCTTC.

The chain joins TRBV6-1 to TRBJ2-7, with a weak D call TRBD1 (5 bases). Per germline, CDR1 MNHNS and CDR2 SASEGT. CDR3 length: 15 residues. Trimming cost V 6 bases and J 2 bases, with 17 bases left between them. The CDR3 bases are TGTGCCAGCAGAAGGACACTCACTCAACCCTACGAGCAGTACTTC. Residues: CASRRTLTQPYEQYF.

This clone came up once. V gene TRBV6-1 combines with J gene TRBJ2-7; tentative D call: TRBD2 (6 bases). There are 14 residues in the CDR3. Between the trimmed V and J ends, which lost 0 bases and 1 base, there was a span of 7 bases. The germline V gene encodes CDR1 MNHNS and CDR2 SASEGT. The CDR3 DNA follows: TGTGCCAGCAGTGAAGCCGGGACTTCCTACGAGCAGTACTTC. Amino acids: CASSEAGTSYEQYF.

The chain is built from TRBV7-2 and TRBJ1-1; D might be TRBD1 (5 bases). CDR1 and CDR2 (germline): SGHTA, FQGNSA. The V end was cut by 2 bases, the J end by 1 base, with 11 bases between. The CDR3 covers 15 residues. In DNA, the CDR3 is TGTGCCAGCAGCTTAAGGGGCAGGGAGAACACTGAAGCTTTCTTT. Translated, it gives CASSLRGRENTEAFF. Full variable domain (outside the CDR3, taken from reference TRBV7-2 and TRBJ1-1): GAGVSQSPSNKVTEKGKDVELRCDPISGHTALYWYRQSLGQGLEFLIYFQGNSAPDKSGLPSDRFSAERTGGSVSTLTIQRTQQEDSAVYLCASSLRGRENTEAFFGQGTRLTVV.

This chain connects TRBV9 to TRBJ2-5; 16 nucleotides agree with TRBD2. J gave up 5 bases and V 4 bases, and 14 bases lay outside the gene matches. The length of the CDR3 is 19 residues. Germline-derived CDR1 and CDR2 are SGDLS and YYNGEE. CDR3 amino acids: CASSLKSGTSGGAMETQYF. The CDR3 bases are TGTGCCAGCAGCCTAAAATCCGGGACTAGCGGGGGGGCCATGGAGACCCAGTACTTC.

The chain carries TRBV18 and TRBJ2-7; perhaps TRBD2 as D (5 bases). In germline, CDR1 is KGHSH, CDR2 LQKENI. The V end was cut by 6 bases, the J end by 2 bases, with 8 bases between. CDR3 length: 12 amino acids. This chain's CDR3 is CASSPGTYEQYF. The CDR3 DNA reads TGTGCCAGCTCTCCCGGGACCTACGAGCAGTACTTC.

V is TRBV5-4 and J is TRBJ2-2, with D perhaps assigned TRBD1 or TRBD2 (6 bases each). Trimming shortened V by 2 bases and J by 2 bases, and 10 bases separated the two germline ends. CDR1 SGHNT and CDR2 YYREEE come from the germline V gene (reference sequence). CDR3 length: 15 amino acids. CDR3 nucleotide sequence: TGTGCCAGCAGCTTACAGGGAGGCAACACCGGGGAGCTGTTTTTT. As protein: CASSLQGGNTGELFF. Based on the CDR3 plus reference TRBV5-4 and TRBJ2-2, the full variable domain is ETGVTQSPTHLIKTRGQQVTLRCSSQSGHNTVSWYQQALGQGPQFIFQYYREEENGRGNFPPRFSGLQFPNYSSELNVNALELDDSALYLCASSLQGGNTGELFFGEGSRLTVL.

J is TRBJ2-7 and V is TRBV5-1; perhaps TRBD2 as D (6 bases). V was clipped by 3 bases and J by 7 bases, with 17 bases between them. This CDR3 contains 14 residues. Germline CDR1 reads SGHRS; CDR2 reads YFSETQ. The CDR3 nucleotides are TGCGCCAGCAGCTCCAACCCGGGACTGGGGGAGCAGTACTTC. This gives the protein CASSSNPGLGEQYF.

In DNA, the CDR3 is TGTGCCAGCAGTTTGTTAGGGCAGGGGAATGGCTACACCTTC. It translates to CASSLLGQGNGYTF. This chain uses TRBV28 with TRBJ1-2, with D possibly TRBD1 on 6 matching bases. Germline lookup yields CDR1 MDHEN and CDR2 SYDVKM. The CDR3 loop spans 14 amino acids. Trimming removed 3 bases from V and 6 bases from J, with 14 bases in between.

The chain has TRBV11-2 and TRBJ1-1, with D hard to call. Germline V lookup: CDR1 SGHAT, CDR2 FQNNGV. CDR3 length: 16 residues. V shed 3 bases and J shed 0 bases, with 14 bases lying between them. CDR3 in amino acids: CASSFSGVAVNTEAFF. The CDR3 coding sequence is TGTGCCAGCAGCTTCTCTGGTGTGGCTGTGAACACTGAAGCTTTCTTT.

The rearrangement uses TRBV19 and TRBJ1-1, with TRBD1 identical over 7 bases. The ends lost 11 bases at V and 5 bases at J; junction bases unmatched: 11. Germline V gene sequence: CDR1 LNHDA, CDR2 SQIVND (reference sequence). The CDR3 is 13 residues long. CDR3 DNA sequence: TGTGCCGGTAAAACGACAGGGTTAACTGAAGCTTTCTTT. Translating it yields CAGKTTGLTEAFF.

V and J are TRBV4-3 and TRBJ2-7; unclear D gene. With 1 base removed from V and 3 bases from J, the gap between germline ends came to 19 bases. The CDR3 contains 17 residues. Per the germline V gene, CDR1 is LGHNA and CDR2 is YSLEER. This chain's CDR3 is CASSQGTGSNSFYEQYF. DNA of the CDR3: TGCGCCAGCAGCCAAGGGACGGGCAGCAACTCTTTCTACGAGCAGTACTTC.

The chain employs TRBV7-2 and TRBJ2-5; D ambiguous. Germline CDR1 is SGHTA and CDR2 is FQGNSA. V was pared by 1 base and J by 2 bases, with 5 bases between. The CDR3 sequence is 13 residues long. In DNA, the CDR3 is TGTGCCAGCAGCTTAGGATGGCAAGAGACCCAGTACTTC. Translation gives CASSLGWQETQYF.

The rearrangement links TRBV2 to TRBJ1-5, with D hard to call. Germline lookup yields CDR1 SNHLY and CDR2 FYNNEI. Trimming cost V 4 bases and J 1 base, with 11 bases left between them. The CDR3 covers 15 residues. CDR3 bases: TGTGCCAGCAGTGTGGAGGGCGGGAGCAATCAGCCCCAGCATTTT. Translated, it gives CASSVEGGSNQPQHF.

CDR3: CASRVQGGGQETQYF. The CDR3 bases are TGTGCCAGCAGGGTACAGGGAGGGGGCCAAGAGACCCAGTACTTC. This chain connects TRBV28 to TRBJ2-5, with D possibly being TRBD2 (7 bases). Germline V gene data show CDR1 as MDHEN and CDR2 as SYDVKM. CDR3 length: 15 residues. V was trimmed by 6 bases and J by 1 base, leaving 15 bases between them.

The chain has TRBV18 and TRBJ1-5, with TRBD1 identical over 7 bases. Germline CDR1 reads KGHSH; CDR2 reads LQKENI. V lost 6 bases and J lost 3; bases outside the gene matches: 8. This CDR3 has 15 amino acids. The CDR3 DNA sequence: TGTGCCAGCTCGCAGAAGACAGGGAACAATCAGCCCCAGCATTTT. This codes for CASSQKTGNNQPQHF.

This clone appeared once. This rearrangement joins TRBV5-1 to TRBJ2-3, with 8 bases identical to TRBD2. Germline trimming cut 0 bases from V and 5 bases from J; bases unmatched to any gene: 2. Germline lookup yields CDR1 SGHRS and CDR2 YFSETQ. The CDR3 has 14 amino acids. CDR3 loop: CASSLGSGVDTQYF. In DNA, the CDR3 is TGCGCCAGCAGCTTGGGTAGCGGGGTAGATACGCAGTATTTT.

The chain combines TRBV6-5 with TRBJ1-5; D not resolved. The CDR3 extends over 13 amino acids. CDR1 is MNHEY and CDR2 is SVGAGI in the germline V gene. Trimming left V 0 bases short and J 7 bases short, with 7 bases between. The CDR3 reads CASSYSMRQPQHF. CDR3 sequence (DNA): TGTGCCAGCAGTTACTCGATGCGCCAGCCCCAGCATTTT.

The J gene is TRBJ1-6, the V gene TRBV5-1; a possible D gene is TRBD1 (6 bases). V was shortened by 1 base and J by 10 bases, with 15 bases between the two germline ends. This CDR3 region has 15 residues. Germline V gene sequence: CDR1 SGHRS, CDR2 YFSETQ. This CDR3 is CASSLSHRAESPLHF. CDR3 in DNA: TGCGCCAGCAGCTTGTCTCACAGGGCGGAATCACCCCTCCACTTT.

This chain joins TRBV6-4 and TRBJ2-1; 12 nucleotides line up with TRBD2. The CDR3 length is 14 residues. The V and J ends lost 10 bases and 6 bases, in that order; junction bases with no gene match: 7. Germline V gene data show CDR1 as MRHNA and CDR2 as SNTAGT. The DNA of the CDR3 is TGTGCCACCTCCCCGGGACTAGCGGGCAATGAGCAGTTCTTC. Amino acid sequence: CATSPGLAGNEQFF.

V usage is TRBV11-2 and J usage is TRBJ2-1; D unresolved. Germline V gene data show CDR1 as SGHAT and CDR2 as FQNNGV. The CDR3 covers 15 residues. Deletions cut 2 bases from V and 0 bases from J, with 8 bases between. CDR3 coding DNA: TGTGCCAGCAGCTTACGGCAGCCCTCCTACAATGAGCAGTTCTTC. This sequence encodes CASSLRQPSYNEQFF. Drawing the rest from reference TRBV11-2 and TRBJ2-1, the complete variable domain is EAGVAQSPRYKIIEKRQSVAFWCNPISGHATLYWYQQILGQGPKLLIQFQNNGVVDDSQLPKDRFSAERLKGVDSTLKIQPAKLEDSAVYLCASSLRQPSYNEQFFGPGTRLTVL.

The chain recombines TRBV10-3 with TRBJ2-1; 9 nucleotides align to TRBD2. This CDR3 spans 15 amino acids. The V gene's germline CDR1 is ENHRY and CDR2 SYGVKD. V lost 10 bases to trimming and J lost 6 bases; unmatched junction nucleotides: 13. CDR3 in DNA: TGTGCCAAAACCGTCCTAGCGGGGTTTGGCAATGAGCAGTTCTTC. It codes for CAKTVLAGFGNEQFF.

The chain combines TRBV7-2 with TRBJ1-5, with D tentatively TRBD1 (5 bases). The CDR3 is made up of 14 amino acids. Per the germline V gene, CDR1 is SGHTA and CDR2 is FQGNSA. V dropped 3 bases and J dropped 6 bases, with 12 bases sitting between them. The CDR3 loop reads CASSLPGGFQPQHF. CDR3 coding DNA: TGTGCCAGCAGCTTGCCGGGGGGGTTTCAGCCCCAGCATTTT.